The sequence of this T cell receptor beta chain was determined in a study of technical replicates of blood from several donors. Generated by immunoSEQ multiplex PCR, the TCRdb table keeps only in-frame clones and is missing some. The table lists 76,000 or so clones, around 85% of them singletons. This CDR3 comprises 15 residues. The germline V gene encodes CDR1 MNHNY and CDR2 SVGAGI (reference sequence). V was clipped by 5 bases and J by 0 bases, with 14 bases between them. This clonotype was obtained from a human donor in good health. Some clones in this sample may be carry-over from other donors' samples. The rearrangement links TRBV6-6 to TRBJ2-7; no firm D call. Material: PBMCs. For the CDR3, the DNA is TGTGCCAGCAGTGCCCCCGGTCGGAGCTCCTACGAGCAGTACTTC. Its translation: CASSAPGRSSYEQYF.